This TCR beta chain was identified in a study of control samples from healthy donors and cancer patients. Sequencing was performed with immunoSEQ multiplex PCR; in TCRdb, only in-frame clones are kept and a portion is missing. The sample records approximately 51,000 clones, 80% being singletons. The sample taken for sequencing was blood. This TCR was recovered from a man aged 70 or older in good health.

CDR3: CASRGPSTDTQYF. CDR3 in DNA: TGTGCCAGCAGAGGCCCAAGCACAGATACGCAGTATTTT. The chain employs TRBV6-6 and TRBJ2-3; D remains ambiguous. This CDR3 is built from 13 residues. Trimming took 6 bases from V and 0 from J, leaving 7 bases between them. CDR1 MNHNY and CDR2 SVGAGI come from the germline V gene (reference sequence).